The rows below give T cell receptor beta chains drawn from one sample of a study of radiotherapy plus CTLA-4 blockade in lung cancer. Assay: immunoSEQ multiplex PCR; the TCRdb copy retains only in-frame clones and omits some. Among roughly 53,000 clones listed, approximately 84% were seen once. The sample consisted of peripheral blood, taken from a patient treated with radiotherapy plus ipilimumab. All receptors derive from a human donor with non-small cell lung cancer whose response to radiotherapy plus ipilimumab could not be evaluated. Each CDR3 is given with its conserved first and last residue. Fields, in order: clone size, V gene, J gene, D gene, CDR3 protein, CDR3 DNA. A D gene is named only where the DNA matches it firmly. Expanded clones get a size class; other rows say once, few or many, or leave the size out.

>-|TRBV18|TRBJ2-3|-
CASSPRGGLGADTQYF
TGTGCCAGCTCACCGCGGGGTGGGCTAGGGGCAGATACGCAGTATTTT
>few|TRBV19|TRBJ1-2|-
CASSKTGGYTF
TGTGCCAGTAGTAAGACGGGTGGCTACACCTTC
>-|TRBV30|TRBJ2-4|TRBD1
CAWGEGQGIENIQYF
TGTGCCTGGGGAGAGGGACAGGGGATTGAAAACATTCAGTACTTC
>-|TRBV7-9|TRBJ1-4|-
CASSLGQAENEKLFF
TGTGCCAGCAGCTTAGGTCAGGCTGAGAATGAAAAACTGTTTTTT
>-|TRBV27|TRBJ2-7|-
CASSLIPPPGQGGAYEQYF
TGTGCCAGCAGTTTAATACCCCCCCCGGGGCAGGGGGGAGCGTACGAGCAGTACTTC
>once|TRBV29-1|TRBJ1-2|-
CSVDQGKDGYTF
TGCAGCGTTGATCAGGGGAAGGATGGCTACACCTTC
>-|TRBV11-2|TRBJ2-7|-
CASSFFGGAGYEQYF
TGTGCCAGCAGCTTCTTTGGAGGGGCGGGCTACGAGCAGTACTTC
>-|TRBV9|TRBJ2-2|TRBD2
CASRYGGAGGYTGELFF
TGTGCCAGCAGATACGGCGGAGCGGGGGGTTACACCGGGGAGCTGTTTTTT
>-|TRBV6-1|TRBJ1-1|-
CASSESRGWDTEAFF
TGTGCCAGCAGTGAATCGCGGGGATGGGACACTGAAGCTTTCTTT
>-|TRBV6-5|TRBJ1-4|-
CASSSGGLGQEKLFF
TGTGCCAGCAGTTCCGGGGGGCTGGGGCAGGAAAAACTGTTTTTT
>-|TRBV5-4|TRBJ1-2|-
CASSFGEKGDMRYYGYTF
TGTGCCAGCAGCTTCGGGGAGAAAGGGGACATGAGGTACTATGGCTACACCTTC
>-|TRBV7-2|TRBJ2-7|TRBD2
CASSLGLAEYYEQYF
TGTGCCAGCAGCTTAGGGCTAGCGGAGTACTACGAGCAGTACTTC
>-|TRBV19|TRBJ2-1|TRBD1
CASSTGQGTNEQFF
TGTGCCAGTAGTACAGGACAGGGGACAAATGAGCAGTTCTTC
>-|TRBV4-3|TRBJ2-7|-
CASSQARGYEQYF
TGCGCCAGCAGCCAAGCCAGGGGCTACGAGCAGTACTTC
>-|TRBV7-2|TRBJ2-7|TRBD1
CASSLGGTGPYEQYF
TGTGCCAGCAGCTTAGGGGGGACAGGCCCCTACGAGCAGTACTTC
>-|TRBV5-6|TRBJ2-2|TRBD2
CASMVAGGRRFTGELFF
TGTGCCAGCATGGTAGCGGGAGGCCGGAGGTTCACCGGGGAGCTGTTTTTT
>once|TRBV6-4|TRBJ2-3|TRBD2
CASSDSTVIGRARDTQYF
TGTGCCAGCAGTGACTCCACAGTAATCGGGAGGGCCAGAGATACGCAGTATTTT
>-|TRBV28|TRBJ2-3|-
CASSQGRLGTDTQYF
TGTGCCAGCAGCCAGGGGAGACTCGGGACAGATACGCAGTATTTT
>-|TRBV18|TRBJ2-7|-
CASSPGVSYEQYF
TGTGCCAGCTCACCAGGAGTCTCCTACGAGCAGTACTTC
>-|TRBV28|TRBJ1-5|-
CASSGTSDSNQPQHF
TGTGCCAGCAGTGGGACATCGGATAGCAATCAGCCCCAGCATTTT
>-|TRBV28|TRBJ2-5|TRBD1
CASSLGTGGQETQYF
TGTGCCAGCAGTTTAGGGACAGGGGGGCAAGAGACCCAGTACTTC
>-|TRBV10-3|TRBJ1-5|TRBD1
CAISGQGMDQPQHF
TGTGCCATCAGTGGACAGGGAATGGATCAGCCCCAGCATTTT
>-|TRBV9|TRBJ1-1|-
CASSVDPGGNTEAFF
TGTGCCAGCAGCGTAGATCCGGGTGGGAACACTGAAGCTTTCTTT
>-|TRBV18|TRBJ2-7|-
CASSPRGRHPYEQYF
TGTGCCAGCTCACCCCGCGGGCGCCATCCCTACGAGCAGTACTTC
>-|TRBV6-1|TRBJ1-1|TRBD1
CASSASGTGDTEAFF
TGTGCCAGCAGCGCCTCCGGGACAGGGGACACTGAAGCTTTCTTT
>-|TRBV4-1|TRBJ1-4|-
CASSQGLSDEKLFF
TGCGCCAGCAGCCAAGGTCTCAGTGATGAAAAACTGTTTTTT
>-|TRBV10-3|TRBJ2-3|TRBD2
CATKRELTTDTQYF
TGTGCCACAAAGCGGGAGTTGACGACAGATACGCAGTATTTT
>-|TRBV11-2|TRBJ2-1|TRBD2
CASSPRSGAGGPGNEQFF
TGTGCCAGCAGCCCCCGTTCTGGAGCGGGAGGGCCGGGTAATGAGCAGTTCTTC
>-|TRBV2|TRBJ2-3|-
CASSENLGRETDTQYF
TGTGCCAGCAGTGAAAACCTAGGGCGGGAAACAGATACGCAGTATTTT
>-|TRBV7-3|TRBJ2-1|-
CASSLPGATYNEQFF
TGTGCCAGCAGCTTACCGGGAGCGACCTACAATGAGCAGTTCTTC
>-|TRBV7-9|TRBJ1-2|-
CASSGLEEMANYGYTF
TGTGCCAGTTCCGGCCTTGAGGAAATGGCTAACTATGGCTACACCTTC
>-|TRBV5-4|TRBJ2-5|TRBD2
CASRASGSWGETQYF
TGTGCCAGCAGGGCTAGCGGGAGTTGGGGAGAGACCCAGTACTTC
>-|TRBV6-1|TRBJ2-7|TRBD1
CASSEDRGAYEQYF
TGTGCCAGCAGTGAGGACAGGGGTGCCTACGAGCAGTACTTC
>-|TRBV19|TRBJ1-6|TRBD1
CASRGTGGNSPLHF
TGTGCCAGCAGGGGGACAGGAGGAAATTCACCCCTCCACTTT
>few|TRBV19|TRBJ2-2|TRBD2
CASSTGLAGGNTGELFF
TGTGCCAGTAGTACGGGACTAGCGGGAGGGAACACCGGGGAGCTGTTTTTT
>few|TRBV4-1|TRBJ1-2|TRBD1
CASSPRTGNGYTF
TGCGCCAGCAGCCCCCGGACAGGTAATGGCTACACCTTC
>few|TRBV19|TRBJ2-4|-
CASSIGGPAKNIQYF
TGTGCCAGTAGTATTGGGGGCCCAGCCAAAAACATTCAGTACTTC
>once|TRBV6-5|TRBJ1-2|-
CASSYSSGVNGYTF
TGTGCCAGCAGTTACTCGTCGGGGGTGAATGGCTACACCTTC
>-|TRBV27|TRBJ2-1|TRBD2
CASSLKGGGLIAGYNEQFF
TGTGCCAGCAGTTTAAAAGGGGGGGGTTTAATAGCGGGATACAATGAGCAGTTCTTC
>-|TRBV7-9|TRBJ1-4|TRBD1
CASSPQGAGEKLFF
TGTGCCAGCAGCCCCCAGGGGGCAGGGGAAAAACTGTTTTTT
>-|TRBV5-1|TRBJ2-1|TRBD2
CASSLVRESYNEQFF
TGCGCCAGCAGCCTTGTGCGGGAGTCCTACAATGAGCAGTTCTTC
>-|TRBV27|TRBJ2-7|-
CASSSREAIQEQYF
TGTGCCAGCAGTTCCCGAGAAGCGATACAAGAGCAGTACTTC
>once|TRBV11-2|TRBJ2-2|TRBD2
CASTYWGTSGRSNTGELFF
TGTGCCAGCACCTATTGGGGGACTAGCGGGAGATCGAACACCGGGGAGCTGTTTTTT
>-|TRBV28|TRBJ1-4|TRBD1
CASSPPRTGKEKLFF
TGTGCCAGCAGCCCACCCCGGACAGGGAAAGAAAAACTGTTTTTT
>-|TRBV28|TRBJ1-5|TRBD1
CASSRTGLTLGNQPQHF
TGTGCCAGCAGTCGGACAGGTCTTACCCTTGGCAATCAGCCCCAGCATTTT
>-|TRBV5-1|TRBJ2-1|-
CASSLGGSSYNEQFF
TGCGCCAGCAGCTTGGGCGGGTCCTCCTACAATGAGCAGTTCTTC
>-|TRBV28|TRBJ2-7|-
CASSLGQGREQYF
TGTGCCAGCAGTTTAGGGCAGGGGAGAGAGCAGTACTTC